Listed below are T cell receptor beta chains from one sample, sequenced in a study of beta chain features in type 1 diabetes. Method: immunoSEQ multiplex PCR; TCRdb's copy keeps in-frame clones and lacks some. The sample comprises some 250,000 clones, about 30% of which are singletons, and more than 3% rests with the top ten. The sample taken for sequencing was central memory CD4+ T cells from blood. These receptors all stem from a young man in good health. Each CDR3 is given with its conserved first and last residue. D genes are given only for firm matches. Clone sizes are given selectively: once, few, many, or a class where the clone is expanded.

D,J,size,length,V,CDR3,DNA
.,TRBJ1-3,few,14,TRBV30,CAWSDGLSGNTIYF,TGTGCCTGGAGCGACGGTCTCTCTGGAAACACCATATATTTT
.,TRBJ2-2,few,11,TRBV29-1,CSVSYTGELFF,TGCAGCGTTAGTTATACCGGGGAGCTGTTTTTT
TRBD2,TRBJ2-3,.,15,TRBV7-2,CASSPGRASTDTQYF,TGTGCCAGCAGCCCAGGGAGGGCGAGCACAGATACGCAGTATTTT
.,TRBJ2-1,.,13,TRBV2,CASSTGPYNEQFF,TGTGCCAGCAGTACCGGCCCCTACAATGAGCAGTTCTTC
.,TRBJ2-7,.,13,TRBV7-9,CASSSDSSYEQYF,TGTGCCAGCAGCTCGGACAGCTCCTACGAGCAGTACTTC
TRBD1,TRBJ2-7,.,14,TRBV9,CASSAIGGAYEQYF,TGTGCCAGCAGCGCGATAGGGGGCGCGTACGAGCAGTACTTC
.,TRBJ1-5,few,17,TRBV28,CASSRLRGGISNQPQHF,TGTGCCAGCTCGCGACTTAGGGGAGGTATTAGCAATCAGCCCCAGCATTTT
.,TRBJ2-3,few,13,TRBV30,CAWTIQGTDTQYF,TGTGCCTGGACCATCCAAGGGACAGATACGCAGTATTTT
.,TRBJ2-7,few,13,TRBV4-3,CASSQAPGYEQYF,TGCGCCAGCAGCCAAGCCCCGGGCTACGAGCAGTACTTC
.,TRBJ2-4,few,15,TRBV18,CASSPGTPDQNIQYF,TGTGCCAGCTCACCTGGGACACCCGATCAAAACATTCAGTACTTC
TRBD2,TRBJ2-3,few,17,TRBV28,CASSWTQGLAGTDTQYF,TGTGCCAGCAGTTGGACCCAAGGACTAGCGGGCACAGATACGCAGTATTTT
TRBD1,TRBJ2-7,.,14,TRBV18,CASSPGTESYEQYF,TGTGCCAGCTCACCAGGGACAGAGAGCTACGAGCAGTACTTC
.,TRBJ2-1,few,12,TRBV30,CAWSRQYNEQFF,TGTGCCTGGAGTCGCCAATACAATGAGCAGTTCTTC
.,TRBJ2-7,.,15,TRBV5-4,CASSLDGGFNYEQYF,TGTGCCAGCAGCTTGGATGGCGGGTTTAACTACGAGCAGTACTTC
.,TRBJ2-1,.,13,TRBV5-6,CASSLALRSEQFF,TGTGCCAGCAGTTTGGCCTTACGAAGTGAGCAGTTCTTC
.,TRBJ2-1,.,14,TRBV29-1,CSVAVTGVYNEQFF,TGCAGCGTGGCCGTGACAGGTGTCTACAATGAGCAGTTCTTC
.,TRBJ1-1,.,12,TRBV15,CATSRVHSAAFF,TGTGCCACCAGCAGAGTGCACAGCGCAGCTTTCTTT
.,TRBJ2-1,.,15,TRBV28,CASSPRGDPRNEQFF,TGTGCCAGCAGCCCCCGAGGCGACCCTAGGAATGAGCAGTTCTTC
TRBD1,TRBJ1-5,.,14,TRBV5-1,CASSLQGSNQPQHF,TGCGCCAGCAGCTTACAGGGGAGCAATCAGCCCCAGCATTTT
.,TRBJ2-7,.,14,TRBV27,CASSLFTRSYEQYF,TGTGCCAGCAGTTTATTCACCAGATCCTACGAGCAGTACTTC
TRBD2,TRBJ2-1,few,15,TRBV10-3,CAISRSSGGNDEQFF,TGTGCCATCAGTCGTTCCAGCGGGGGGAACGATGAGCAGTTCTTC
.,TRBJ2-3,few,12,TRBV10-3,CAISESKDTQYF,TGTGCCATCAGTGAGTCGAAGGATACGCAGTATTTT
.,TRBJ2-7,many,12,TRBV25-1,CASRGRFYEQYF,TGTGCCAGCAGGGGACGGTTCTACGAGCAGTACTTC
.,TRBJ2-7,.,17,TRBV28,CASSFSGPARGSYEQYF,TGTGCCAGCAGTTTTTCTGGGCCAGCTCGAGGATCCTACGAGCAGTACTTC
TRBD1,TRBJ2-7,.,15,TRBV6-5,CASSGAGTGAYEQYF,TGTGCCAGCAGTGGCGCCGGGACAGGGGCCTACGAGCAGTACTTC
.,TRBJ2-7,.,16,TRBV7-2,CASSLATGGSAYEQYF,TGTGCCAGCAGCTTAGCCACGGGGGGCTCGGCCTACGAGCAGTACTTC
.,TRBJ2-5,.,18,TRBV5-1,CASSESLTGGLKQETQYF,TGCGCCAGCAGCGAATCCCTGACAGGAGGGCTAAAACAAGAGACCCAGTACTTC
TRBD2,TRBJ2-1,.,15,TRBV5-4,CASSTSGFSYNEQFF,TGTGCCAGCAGCACTAGCGGATTCTCCTACAATGAGCAGTTCTTC
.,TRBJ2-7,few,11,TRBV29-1,CSVVREIEQYF,TGCAGCGTTGTAAGGGAAATAGAGCAGTACTTC
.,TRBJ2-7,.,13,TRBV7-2,CASSSQGRHEQYF,TGTGCCAGCAGCTCACAGGGTAGGCACGAGCAGTACTTC
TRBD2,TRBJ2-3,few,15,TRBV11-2,CASSLLSGGTDTQYF,TGTGCCAGCAGCTTACTTAGCGGGGGCACAGATACGCAGTATTTT
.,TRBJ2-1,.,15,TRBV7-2,CASSLVGGYYNEQFF,TGTGCCAGCAGCTTAGTTGGGGGTTACTACAATGAGCAGTTCTTC
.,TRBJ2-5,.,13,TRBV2,CASSEERGETQYF,TGTGCCAGCAGTGAAGAGAGGGGGGAGACCCAGTACTTC
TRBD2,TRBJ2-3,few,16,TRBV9,CASSFLSGASTDTQYF,TGTGCCAGCAGCTTCCTGAGCGGGGCTAGCACAGATACGCAGTATTTT
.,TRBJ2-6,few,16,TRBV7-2,CASSLQTGSGANVLTF,TGTGCCAGCAGCTTACAAACAGGGTCTGGGGCCAACGTCCTGACTTTC
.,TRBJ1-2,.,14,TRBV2,CASSEDRLNYGYTF,TGTGCCAGCAGTGAGGACAGACTCAACTATGGCTACACCTTC
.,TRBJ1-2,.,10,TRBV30,CAWSQIGYTF,TGTGCCTGGAGCCAGATTGGCTACACCTTC
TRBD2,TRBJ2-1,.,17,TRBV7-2,CASSSAYAGGAYNEQFF,TGTGCCAGCAGCTCCGCGTATGCGGGGGGGGCCTATAATGAGCAGTTCTTC